The rows below give T cell receptor beta chains drawn from one sample of a study of cytomegalovirus exposure and HLA in healthy donors. Clones were read by immunoSEQ multiplex PCR, and TCRdb kept only the in-frame ones, dropping some. The sample yields 150,000 or so clones, about 80% seen once. The sequenced sample consisted of PBMCs. The receptors stem from a man younger than 45 in good health and CMV-seropositive. Each CDR3 is given with its conserved first and last residue. The D gene is left open where the match is weak. Rows may omit the clone size; those that give it use once, few, many or a size class.

j_call v_call d_call clone_size cdr3_nt cdr3_aa
TRBJ2-1 TRBV11-1 NA NA TGTGCCAGCAGCCCCCGCCCGAGTGATTCCAATGAGCAGTTCTTC CASSPRPSDSNEQFF
TRBJ1-5 TRBV6-5 TRBD1 once TGTGCCAGCAGTCAAAACAGGGGGCAGCCCCAGCATTTT CASSQNRGQPQHF
TRBJ1-2 TRBV19 NA NA TGTGCCACTAACAGGAGGGGAACGAATGGCTACACCTTC CATNRRGTNGYTF
TRBJ1-2 TRBV29-1 NA NA TGCAGCGTTCGGGGAGGCTCTAACTATGGCTACACCTTC CSVRGGSNYGYTF
TRBJ2-2 TRBV2 NA NA TGTGCCAGCTACGGCCGGGACACCGGGGAGCTGTTTTTT CASYGRDTGELFF
TRBJ2-7 TRBV2 TRBD1 NA TGTGCCAGCAAGAGCCGGACAGGCCTCTACGAGCAGTACTTC CASKSRTGLYEQYF
TRBJ1-1 TRBV6-5 NA NA TGTGCCAGCAGGTACCGGGACACTGAAGCTTTCTTT CASRYRDTEAFF
TRBJ1-6 TRBV7-9 NA NA TGTGCCAGCAGCAGGACAGAGAATTCACCCCTCCACTTT CASSRTENSPLHF
TRBJ2-5 TRBV6-6 TRBD1 NA TGTGCCAGCAGTCCGTCACAGGGGGCGGGTCGGGAGACCCAGTACTTC CASSPSQGAGRETQYF
TRBJ1-4 TRBV5-1 NA NA TGCGCCAGCAGCTACCAACAGGGCACGGGTGAAAAACTGTTTTTT CASSYQQGTGEKLFF
TRBJ2-3 TRBV5-1 NA NA TGCGCCAGCAGCTTGGAGTCCCAGAACACAGATACGCAGTATTTT CASSLESQNTDTQYF
TRBJ2-7 TRBV7-6 NA once TGTGCCAGCAGCTTATCGGGGGAGCAGTACTTC CASSLSGEQYF
TRBJ2-1 TRBV6-5 TRBD2 NA TGTGCCAGCCGACCGACTAGCGGGGGGTCGGATGAGCAGTTCTTC CASRPTSGGSDEQFF
TRBJ1-4 TRBV21-1 NA NA TGTGCCAGCAGCAAACCGACCTCTGACAGGGAGCTCCTTACAACTAATGAAAAACTGTTTTTT CASSKPTSDRELLTTNEKLFF
TRBJ1-5 TRBV11-3 NA NA TGTGCCAGCAGCCTATCCGGGGAACAGCCCCAGCATTTT CASSLSGEQPQHF
TRBJ2-5 TRBV7-9 NA NA TGTGCCAGCAGCTTAAACAGGGGACTTCCTGGGGAGCAGTACTTC CASSLNRGLPGEQYF
TRBJ2-5 TRBV28 TRBD2 NA TGTGCCAGCAGTTTACCCGGGACTAGCGGGTGGGAGAGGGGGGAAGAGACCCAGTACTTC CASSLPGTSGWERGEETQYF
TRBJ2-2 TRBV7-9 TRBD2 once TGTGCCAGCAGCCGCGGGACTAGCTACACCGGGGAGCTGTTTTTT CASSRGTSYTGELFF
TRBJ2-2 TRBV27 NA NA TGTGCCAGCAGTTTGGTAGCTATGAACACCGGGGAGCTGTTTTTT CASSLVAMNTGELFF
TRBJ1-6 TRBV19 NA NA TGTGCCACCGGACTTAATTCACCCCTCCACTTT CATGLNSPLHF
TRBJ2-1 TRBV11-2 NA NA TGTGCCAGCAGCTTTACAGGGAGCTCCTACAATGAGCAGTTCTTC CASSFTGSSYNEQFF
TRBJ2-3 TRBV10-3 TRBD2 NA TGTGCCATCAGTGAGTCGGCCGGCGGGAGTGGGGATACGCAGTATTTT CAISESAGGSGDTQYF
TRBJ2-1 TRBV9 NA NA TGTGCCAGCAGCGTAGTGAGCGGCAGTTGGAATGAGCAGTTCTTC CASSVVSGSWNEQFF
TRBJ1-5 TRBV5-1 NA NA TGCGCCAGCAGCCCGGACAGCTATAGCAATCAGCCCCAGCATTTT CASSPDSYSNQPQHF
TRBJ2-2 TRBV19 TRBD2 NA TGTGCCAGTAGTAACCCAGCGGGGGGGCCAATCGGGGAGCTGTTTTTT CASSNPAGGPIGELFF
TRBJ1-2 TRBV6-6 NA NA TGTGCCAGCAGTTACACCAGGGATAACTATGGCTACACCTTC CASSYTRDNYGYTF
TRBJ1-1 TRBV19 NA NA TGTGCCAGTAGTCTCCAGACAGGGAACACTGAAGCTTTCTTT CASSLQTGNTEAFF
TRBJ2-3 TRBV9 TRBD2 NA TGTGCCAGCAGCGTAGGGAACAGGGGGCGACTAGCGGGGAACACAGATACGCAGTATTTT CASSVGNRGRLAGNTDTQYF
TRBJ2-3 TRBV9 NA once TGTGCCAGCAGTCCCCTCGGCGGGGCGATCACAGATACGCAGTATTTT CASSPLGGAITDTQYF
TRBJ2-3 TRBV6-5 NA NA TGTGCCAGCAGTTACTCCCAGACAGATACGCAGTATTTT CASSYSQTDTQYF
TRBJ2-3 TRBV7-9 NA NA TGTGCCAGCAGCATCCATCCCGAGGCGTCAGTTAGCACAGATACGCAGTATTTT CASSIHPEASVSTDTQYF
TRBJ2-3 TRBV7-6 NA NA TGTGCCAGCAGCCCGCGGGAACTGACAGATACGCAGTATTTT CASSPRELTDTQYF
TRBJ1-1 TRBV7-9 NA NA TGTGCCAGCAACTCGGGAGGTGGCACTGAAGCTTTCTTT CASNSGGGTEAFF
TRBJ2-5 TRBV27 TRBD2 NA TGTGCCAGCAGTCAGGGACTAGCGGGGCAAGAGACCCAGTACTTC CASSQGLAGQETQYF
TRBJ1-4 TRBV19 TRBD1 few TGTGCCAGTAGTAAGGGACAGGGGAACGAAAAACTGTTTTTT CASSKGQGNEKLFF
TRBJ2-7 TRBV5-1 NA NA TGCGCCAGCAGCTTGGCCTGGGGTGGCAGGGACTACGAGCAGTACTTC CASSLAWGGRDYEQYF
TRBJ2-7 TRBV11-3 NA NA TGTGCCAGCAGCTTGGTCTACCTAAACGAGCAGTACTTC CASSLVYLNEQYF